This T cell receptor beta chain was sequenced in a study of blood T cell repertoires in COVID-19. About the study: Sites in the United States, Italy and Spain provided acute and convalescent COVID-19 samples.

Germline V gene sequence: CDR1 LGHDT, CDR2 YNNKEL (reference sequence). The germline V and J ends were trimmed by 3 bases and 5 bases, with 16 bases remaining between them. This CDR3 contains 16 residues. Authors' analysis steps: Amplification of reference gene primers provided the estimated nucleated cell counts. Sequencing used immunoSEQ multiplex PCR; TCRdb keeps in-frame clones, though not all of them. Clone size and the V and J calls come from that table; the DNA yielded D and trimming. The sample shows roughly 9,900 clones, around 80% of them seen only once. This receptor was taken from a human donor in a cohort sampled during active COVID-19. Sequencing was performed on peripheral blood. The chain carries TRBV3-1 (or the pseudogene TRBV3-2) and TRBJ1-4; D is unclear. In DNA, the CDR3 is TGTGCCAGCAGCCAGAACTCCAGACTGAGAAATGAAAAACTGTTTTTT. This encodes CASSQNSRLRNEKLFF.